This T cell receptor (beta chain) was recorded in a study of shared clonotypes between healthy human individuals. Findings and limits, study-wide: Estimated richness values were generally larger in naive subsets than in memory subsets.

A few counts support this clone. The antigen remains undetermined. At a deep level, the assay was run. Per sorted-subset replicate PCR, input was approximately 0.2 ug DNA, representing around 29,000 T cell genomes. The method was immunoSEQ multiplex PCR; TCRdb's version includes in-frame clones alone and lacks a portion of them. The repertoire includes approximately 940,000 clones, approximately 80% of them detected once, and about 1.5% sits in the top ten. The specimen sequenced was memory CD4+ T cells sorted from blood. Stated subset: CD45RA-negative fraction. The receptor was derived from a man aged 18 to 30 in good health.

The CDR3 spells CAISVSGVETQYF. The CDR3 nucleotides are TGTGCCATCAGCGTGAGTGGAGTGGAGACCCAGTACTTC. The chain joins TRBV10-3 to TRBJ2-5; D gene ambiguous. Germline V gene data show CDR1 as ENHRY and CDR2 as SYGVKD. V dropped 6 bases and J dropped 5 bases, with 13 bases sitting between them. The CDR3 consists of 13 residues.